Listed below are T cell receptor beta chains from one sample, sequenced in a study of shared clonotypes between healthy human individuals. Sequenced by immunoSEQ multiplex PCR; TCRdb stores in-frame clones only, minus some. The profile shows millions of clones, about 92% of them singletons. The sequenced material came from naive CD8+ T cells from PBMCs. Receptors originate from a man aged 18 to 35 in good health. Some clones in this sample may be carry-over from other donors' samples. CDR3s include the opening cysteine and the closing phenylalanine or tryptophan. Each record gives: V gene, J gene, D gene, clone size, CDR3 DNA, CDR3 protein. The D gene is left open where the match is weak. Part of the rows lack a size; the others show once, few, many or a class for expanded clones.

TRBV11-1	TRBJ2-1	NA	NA	TGTGCCAGCAGCTTTGCCGGCAGCTCCTACAATGAGCAGTTCTTC	CASSFAGSSYNEQFF
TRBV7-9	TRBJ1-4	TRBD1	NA	TGTGCCAGCAGCCCGCACCGGGACAGGGGGCGAAGTGAAAAACTGTTTTTT	CASSPHRDRGRSEKLFF
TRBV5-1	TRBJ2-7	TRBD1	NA	TGCGCCAGCAGCTCGGACAGGGGGTTCGACGAGCAGTACTTC	CASSSDRGFDEQYF
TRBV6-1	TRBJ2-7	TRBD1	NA	TGTGCCAGCAGGGAGGGACAGGGGCCATCCTACGAGCAGTACTTC	CASREGQGPSYEQYF
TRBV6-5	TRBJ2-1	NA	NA	TGTGCCAGCAGTTCCGGACACTACAATGAGCAGTTCTTC	CASSSGHYNEQFF
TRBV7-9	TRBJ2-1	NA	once	TGTGCCAGCAGCCCCGGACGGCACAATGAGCAGTTCTTC	CASSPGRHNEQFF
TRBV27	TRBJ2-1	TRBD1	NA	TGTGCCAGCAGTCCAGACACCGGGACAGGGATATACAATGAGCAGTTCTTC	CASSPDTGTGIYNEQFF
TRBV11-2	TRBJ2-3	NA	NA	TGTGCCAGCAGGGGACGGGGCACAGATACGCAGTATTTT	CASRGRGTDTQYF
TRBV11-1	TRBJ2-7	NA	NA	TGTGCCAGCAGCTGGGCAATGAGGGGGACCTACGAGCAGTACTTC	CASSWAMRGTYEQYF
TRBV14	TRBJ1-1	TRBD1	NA	TGTGCCAGCAGCCAGAAAGGACAGGGCAGCACTGAAGCTTTCTTT	CASSQKGQGSTEAFF
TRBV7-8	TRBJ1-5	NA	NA	TGTGCCAGCAGCCCCGCCCGAGGAATTCAGCCCCAGCATTTT	CASSPARGIQPQHF
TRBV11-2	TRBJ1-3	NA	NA	TGTGCCAGCAGCTTAGATCGGCAACTCTCTGGAAACACCATATATTTT	CASSLDRQLSGNTIYF
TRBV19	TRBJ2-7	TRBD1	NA	TGTGCCAGTAGCCGGGGGACAGGGGGTCCCTACGAGCAGTACTTC	CASSRGTGGPYEQYF
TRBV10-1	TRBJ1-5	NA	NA	TGCCCTGTGTGGCAGGCGAGCAATCAGCCCCAGCATTTT	CPVWQASNQPQHF
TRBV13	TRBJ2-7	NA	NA	TGTGCCAGCAGCTTGGGGAGATCATACGAGCAGTACTTC	CASSLGRSYEQYF
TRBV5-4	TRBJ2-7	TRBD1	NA	TGTGCCAGCAGCACGACAGGGGGCAACGAGCAGTACTTC	CASSTTGGNEQYF
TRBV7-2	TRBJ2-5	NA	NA	TGTGCCAGCAGCTGGGACCAGGTGGGGGTCGAGACCCAGTACTTC	CASSWDQVGVETQYF